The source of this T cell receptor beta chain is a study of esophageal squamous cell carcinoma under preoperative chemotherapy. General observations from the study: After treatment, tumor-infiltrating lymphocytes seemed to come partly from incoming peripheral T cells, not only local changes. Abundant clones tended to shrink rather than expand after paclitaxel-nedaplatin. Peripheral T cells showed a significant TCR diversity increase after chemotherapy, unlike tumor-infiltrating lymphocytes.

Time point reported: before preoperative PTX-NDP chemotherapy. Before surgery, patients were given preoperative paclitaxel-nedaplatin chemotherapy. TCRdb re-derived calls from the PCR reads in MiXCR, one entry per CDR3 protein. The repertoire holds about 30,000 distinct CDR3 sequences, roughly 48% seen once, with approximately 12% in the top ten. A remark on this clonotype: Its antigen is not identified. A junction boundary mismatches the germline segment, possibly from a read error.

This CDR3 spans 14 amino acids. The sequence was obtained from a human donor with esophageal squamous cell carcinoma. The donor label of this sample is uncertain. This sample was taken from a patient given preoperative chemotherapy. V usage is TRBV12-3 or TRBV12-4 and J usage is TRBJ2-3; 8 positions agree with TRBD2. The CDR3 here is CASSGGRGTDTQYF. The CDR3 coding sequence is TGTGCGAGCAGCGGGGGCCGTGGCACAGATACGCAGTATTTT.